Presented here are 13 T cell receptor beta chains from one specimen sequenced in a study of control samples from healthy donors and cancer patients. TCRdb keeps only in-frame clones here, not all; method: immunoSEQ multiplex PCR. The sample has 110,000 to 150,000 clones, about 90% seen once. Sequenced material: blood. Every receptor here comes from a man aged 18 to 29 in good health.

This clone was seen a single time. This chain joins TRBV5-1 and TRBJ1-1; TRBD1 aligns across 7 bases. With V trimmed by 4 bases and J by 3 bases, 6 bases remained unmatched. The length of the CDR3 is 14 residues. CDR1 SGHRS and CDR2 YFSETQ come from the germline V gene. The CDR3 sequence is CASSGDRVDTEAFF. CDR3 DNA sequence: TGCGCCAGCAGCGGCGACAGGGTGGACACTGAAGCTTTCTTT.

The chain uses TRBV9 and TRBJ2-5; possible D gene TRBD1, 6 bases. The ends were cut back, 0 bases at V and 0 bases at J, with 9 bases in the middle. CDR3 length: 15 amino acids. Germline assignment: CDR1 SGDLS and CDR2 YYNGEE. CDR3 bases: TGTGCCAGCAGCGTAGCCTGGGACAACCAAGAGACCCAGTACTTC. It is translated as CASSVAWDNQETQYF. The variable domain in full, completed from reference TRBV9 and TRBJ2-5, reads DSGVTQTPKHLITATGQRVTLRCSPRSGDLSVYWYQQSLDQGLQFLIQYYNGEERAKGNILERFSAQQFPDLHSELNLSSLELGDSALYFCASSVAWDNQETQYFGPGTRLLVL.

The J gene is TRBJ2-2, the V gene TRBV11-2; 7 positions match TRBD1. Germline V gene sequence: CDR1 SGHAT, CDR2 FQNNGV. The CDR3 contains 16 residues. Unmatched junction bases numbered 13, after V lost 5 bases and J lost 7 bases. The CDR3 nucleotides read TGTGCCAGCAGCCATTTCGGACAGGAAGTTCACGGGGAGCTGTTTTTT. Translated, it gives CASSHFGQEVHGELFF.

This chain connects TRBV5-1 to TRBJ2-2; 8 bases line up with TRBD1. Unmatched junction bases numbered 7, after V lost 4 bases and J lost 8 bases. Germline-derived CDR1 and CDR2 are SGHRS and YFSETQ. This CDR3 spans 14 amino acids. Written as DNA, the CDR3 is TGCGCCAGCAGCACGCAGGGGGCGCAGGGGGAGCTGTTTTTT. Residues: CASSTQGAQGELFF.

The CDR3 DNA sequence: TGTGCCATCAGTGAGTCCCCTGGAGGGGGTCTCGAGCAGTACTTC. It is translated as CAISESPGGGLEQYF. V and J are TRBV10-3 and TRBJ2-7, with D perhaps assigned TRBD1 or TRBD2 (6 bases each). The V gene lost 0 bases and the J gene lost 6 bases, with 15 bases spanning the gap. The CDR3 length is 15 residues. The germline V gene encodes CDR1 ENHRY and CDR2 SYGVKD.

The gene calls are TRBV4-3 and TRBJ1-3; D is unclear. Trimming took off 0 bases at V and 0 bases at J, with 9 bases between the two ends. Per the germline V gene, CDR1 is LGHNA and CDR2 is YSLEER. CDR3 size: 16 residues. The CDR3 spells CASSQDPTASGNTIYF. The DNA of the CDR3 is TGCGCCAGCAGCCAAGATCCTACCGCCTCTGGAAACACCATATATTTT.

J is TRBJ2-7 and V is TRBV11-2; TRBD2 is a possible D gene (7 bases). V was cut by 2 bases and J by 5 bases, with 22 bases left in between. Germline values: CDR1 SGHAT, CDR2 FQNNGV. This CDR3 has 17 amino acids. This chain's CDR3 is CASSLRFGGPGGNEQYF. CDR3 sequence (DNA): TGTGCCAGCAGCTTACGGTTCGGGGGCCCGGGGGGAAACGAGCAGTACTTC.

The chain couples TRBV6-6 to TRBJ1-2, with TRBD1 as a possible D gene (6 bases). The CDR3 spans 14 residues. The germline V gene encodes CDR1 MNHNY and CDR2 SVGAGI (reference sequence). V shed 10 bases and J shed 0 bases, with 15 bases lying between them. The chain's CDR3 is CATSRTASNYGYTF. CDR3 nucleotides: TGTGCCACCTCCCGGACAGCCTCTAACTATGGCTACACCTTC.

The chain recombines TRBV4-1 with TRBJ1-5, with TRBD1 as a possible D gene (5 bases). V lost 4 bases to trimming and J lost 3 bases, with 19 bases between them. The CDR3 runs 17 residues. The germline CDR1 and CDR2 sequences are MGHRA and YSYEKL. The CDR3 DNA reads as TGCGCCAGCAGCCTCGAGGTAGGGGCCAGAGCCAATCAGCCCCAGCATTTT. Protein: CASSLEVGARANQPQHF.

There are a few counts of this clone. The V and J genes are TRBV3-1 (or the pseudogene TRBV3-2) and TRBJ2-2; 9 positions agree with TRBD1. CDR1 and CDR2 from the germline V gene are LGHDT and YNNKEL (reference sequence). The CDR3 extends over 15 amino acids. The junction had 4 bases not matched to a gene; V was cut back by 3 bases and J by 5 bases. CDR3 residues: CASSHGTGRTGELFF. CDR3 DNA: TGTGCCAGCAGCCACGGGACAGGGCGGACCGGGGAGCTGTTTTTT.

V usage is TRBV7-9 and J usage is TRBJ1-2; D is possibly TRBD1 (5 bases). CDR3 size: 17 residues. V gave up 5 bases and J gave up 5 bases, with 24 bases separating them. Germline CDR1 and CDR2: SEHNR and FQNEAQ (reference sequence). The CDR3 DNA reads as TGTGCCAGCAGCCCTGAGGGCCGGACACAAGGGGTATATGGCTACACCTTC. Protein: CASSPEGRTQGVYGYTF. The full variable domain, with the rest looked up from reference TRBV7-9 and TRBJ1-2, is DTGVSQNPRHKITKRGQNVTFRCDPISEHNRLYWYRQTLGQGPEFLTYFQNEAQLEKSRLLSDRFSAERPKGSFSTLEIQRTEQGDSAMYLCASSPEGRTQGVYGYTFGSGTRLTVV.

This rearrangement joins TRBV24-1 to TRBJ2-3, with D perhaps assigned TRBD1 or TRBD2 (5 bases each). Germline V gene sequence: CDR1 KGHDR, CDR2 SFDVKD. The ends were cut back, 4 bases at V and 6 bases at J, with 19 bases in the middle. The CDR3 sequence is 16 residues long. CDR3 in amino acids: CATSDFARKGTDTQYF. The CDR3 DNA reads as TGTGCCACCAGTGACTTCGCCCGAAAGGGGACGGATACGCAGTATTTT.

This clone was observed a handful of times. This rearrangement joins TRBV7-9 to TRBJ2-1, with 7 bases aligning to TRBD1. The ends lost 5 bases at V and 0 bases at J; junction bases unmatched: 4. CDR3 size: 15 residues. CDR1 SEHNR and CDR2 FQNEAQ come from the germline V gene (reference sequence). CDR3 sequence: CASSRGQSSYNEQFF. DNA of the CDR3: TGTGCCAGCAGCCGGGGACAGAGCTCCTACAATGAGCAGTTCTTC.